This record looks at one T cell receptor (beta chain) sequence and its context. Looked up from germline, CDR1 is SGHDT and CDR2 is YYEEEE. The CDR3 is 13 amino acids. The V gene lost 0 bases and the J gene lost 4 bases, with 7 bases spanning the gap. This table comes from immunoSEQ multiplex PCR, and its TCRdb copy is limited to in-frame clones, with some not included. The table has tens of thousands of clones, just over 85% seen once. The data are from a study of OX40 agonist ivuxolimab in advanced cancers. Background on the study: Participants could have had prior anti-PD-1, anti-PD-L1 or anti-CTLA-4 therapy, and about 40% had some.

This material consisted of CD4+ or CD8+ T cells sorted from blood, taken in a trial of the OX40 agonist ivuxolimab. The V gene is TRBV5-6, the J gene TRBJ2-5; D uncertain. The clonotype originates from an adult with an advanced solid tumor such as melanoma, head and neck, liver or kidney cancer. DNA of the CDR3: TGTGCCAGCAGCTTGGATGTGATAGAGACCCAGTACTTC. Amino acids: CASSLDVIETQYF.